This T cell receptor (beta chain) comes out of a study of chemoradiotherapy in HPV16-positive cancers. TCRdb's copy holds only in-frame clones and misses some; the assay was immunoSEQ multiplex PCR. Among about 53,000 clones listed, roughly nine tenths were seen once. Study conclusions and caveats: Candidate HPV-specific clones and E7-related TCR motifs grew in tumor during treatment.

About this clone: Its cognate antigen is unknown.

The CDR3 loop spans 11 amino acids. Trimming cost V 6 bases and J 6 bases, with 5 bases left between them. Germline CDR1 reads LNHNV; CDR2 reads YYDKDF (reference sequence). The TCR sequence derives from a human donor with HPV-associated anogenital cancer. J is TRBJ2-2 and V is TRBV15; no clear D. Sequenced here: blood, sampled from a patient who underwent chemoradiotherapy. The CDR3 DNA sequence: TGTGCCACCAGGAAGTCCGGGGAGCTGTTTTTT. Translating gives CATRKSGELFF.